What follows are 14 T cell receptor beta chains derived from one specimen sequenced in a study of T cell changes during pregnancy in multiple sclerosis. The table came from immunoSEQ multiplex PCR; TCRdb's copy has only in-frame clones and leaves some out. This sample has tens of thousands of clones; roughly nine tenths occur once, and the top ten carry approximately 4.7%. Sequencing used peripheral blood, obtained in the second trimester of pregnancy. All receptors derive from a female donor in good health, enrolled as a control in a pregnancy study.

The J gene is TRBJ2-7, the V gene TRBV10-3; TRBD1 agrees at 9 bases. The CDR3 totals 14 residues. With V trimmed by 10 bases and J by 6 bases, 13 bases remained unmatched. Per germline, CDR1 ENHRY and CDR2 SYGVKD. The CDR3 DNA reads TGTGCCAGCACCCTAACGGGACAGGGCTCCGAGCAGTACTTC. Translated: CASTLTGQGSEQYF.

This chain joins TRBV5-1 and TRBJ2-3; maybe TRBD2 (6 bases). Germline loops: CDR1 SGHRS, CDR2 YFSETQ. V lost 0 bases to trimming and J lost 4 bases, with 12 bases between them. This CDR3 spans 15 amino acids. CDR3 coding DNA: TGCGCCAGCAGCTTGGGGGGGGAATCGGCAGATACGCAGTATTTT. Protein: CASSLGGESADTQYF.

In its sample, this clone is medium-sized. The J gene is TRBJ1-3, the V gene TRBV4-2, with a weak D call TRBD1 (5 bases). The CDR3 contains 17 residues. V shed 0 bases and J shed 3 bases, with 15 bases lying between them. The germline V gene has CDR1 LGHNA and CDR2 YNFKEQ. Written as DNA, the CDR3 is TGTGCCAGCAGCCAAGATGGGCAGGGATTAAGTGGAAACACCATATATTTT. It specifies CASSQDGQGLSGNTIYF.

The gene calls are TRBV5-1 and TRBJ2-1; 7 bases fit TRBD2. There are 14 residues in the CDR3. Per the germline V gene, CDR1 is SGHRS and CDR2 is YFSETQ. The V gene end was trimmed by 4 bases and the J gene end by 5 bases; junction bases not matched to a gene: 6. The CDR3 here is CASSGRDYNNEQFF. The DNA of the CDR3 is TGCGCCAGCAGCGGGAGGGACTATAACAATGAGCAGTTCTTC.

A single count supports this clone. This chain links TRBV27 with TRBJ1-5, with unresolved D. CDR3 length: 15 amino acids. V lost 3 bases, J lost 0 bases, and 9 bases lay in between. The germline V gene has CDR1 MNHEY and CDR2 SMNVEV (reference sequence). The CDR3 DNA follows: TGTGCCAGCAGTTTTCGAGCTTATAGCAATCAGCCCCAGCATTTT. Translated: CASSFRAYSNQPQHF.

V and J are TRBV30 and TRBJ2-5, with D maybe TRBD2 (5 bases). Germline V CDR1 and CDR2: GTSNPN, SVGIG (reference sequence). The CDR3 sequence is 14 residues long. Trimming took 3 bases from V and 7 from J, leaving 18 bases between them. The CDR3 DNA reads as TGTGCCTGGAGAGCAGAGAGAGCGGCCGGGACCCAGTACTTC. It yields the protein CAWRAERAAGTQYF.

The chain employs TRBV10-3 and TRBJ2-1, with D uncertain. V lost 0 bases and J lost 4, with 13 bases in between. The germline V gene encodes CDR1 ENHRY and CDR2 SYGVKD. The CDR3 sequence is 16 residues long. Here the CDR3 reads CAISESVGGKYNEQFF. The CDR3 DNA reads as TGTGCCATCAGTGAGTCGGTTGGCGGAAAATACAATGAGCAGTTCTTC.

The chain carries TRBV4-3 and TRBJ1-1, with 8 bases matching TRBD1. The germline CDR1 and CDR2 sequences are LGHNA and YSLEER. Trimming took 1 base from V and 1 from J; bases not matched to a gene: 11. The CDR3 covers 18 residues. The CDR3 loop is CASSQVAGGLDWNTEAFF. The DNA for the CDR3 is TGCGCCAGCAGCCAAGTGGCAGGGGGCTTGGACTGGAACACTGAAGCTTTCTTT.

The chain links TRBV6-6 to TRBJ1-2, with 9 bases lining up with TRBD1. V lost 10 bases and J lost 2; bases outside the gene matches: 8. The CDR3 is 14 residues long. Germline CDR1 MNHNY, CDR2 SVGAGI (reference sequence). The chain's CDR3 is CATAGQGENYGYTF. The CDR3 bases are TGTGCCACCGCGGGACAGGGAGAAAACTATGGCTACACCTTC.

The rearrangement uses TRBV5-1 and TRBJ1-1; 7 bases line up with TRBD1. This CDR3 has 12 amino acids. Germline loops: CDR1 SGHRS, CDR2 YFSETQ. V dropped 0 bases and J dropped 7; count of bases not matched to a gene: 0. The DNA for the CDR3 is TGCGCCAGCAGCTTGGGGGACAGTGAAGCTTTCTTT. Translating it yields CASSLGDSEAFF.

The genes are TRBV6-5 and TRBJ2-7; 9 positions agree with TRBD2. Trimming cost V 6 bases and J 2 bases; bases outside gene matches: 5. The CDR3 contains 14 residues. Germline V gene sequence: CDR1 MNHEY, CDR2 SVGAGI. CDR3 in DNA: TGTGCCAGCAGGACGACTAGCGGAACCTACGAGCAGTACTTC. It encodes CASRTTSGTYEQYF.

J is TRBJ1-1 and V is TRBV30; no clear D gene. Germline lookup yields CDR1 GTSNPN and CDR2 SVGIG (reference sequence). The ends were cut back, 2 bases at V and 0 bases at J, with 10 bases in the middle. The CDR3 spans 14 residues. The CDR3 sequence is CAWSRSRLNTEAFF. CDR3 nucleotide sequence: TGTGCCTGGAGTAGGTCCAGGTTGAACACTGAAGCTTTCTTT.

The chain employs TRBV10-3 and TRBJ2-3; 9 bases map to TRBD2. Germline V gene data show CDR1 as ENHRY and CDR2 as SYGVKD. The CDR3 sequence is 15 residues long. The V gene end was trimmed by 3 bases and the J gene end by 2 bases; junction bases not matched to a gene: 3. CDR3 bases: TGTGCCATCAGTGAAAGCGGGGGGCTCACAGATACGCAGTATTTT. This codes for CAISESGGLTDTQYF.

The V and J genes are TRBV10-3 and TRBJ1-3; TRBD1 aligns across 7 bases. The junction had 7 bases not matched to a gene; V was cut back by 8 bases and J by 0 bases. Germline V CDR1 and CDR2: ENHRY, SYGVKD. The CDR3 has 15 amino acids. The CDR3 coding sequence is TGTGCCATCTCCCCGGGACAGCTCTCTGGAAACACCATATATTTT. Translated, it gives CAISPGQLSGNTIYF.